This T cell receptor beta chain derives from a study of regulatory T cells in long-lasting Graves disease. The time point is: newly diagnosed GD, antithyroid drugs for less than 3 months. PBMCs were the source of the RNA used for TCR sequencing. Diagnoses of Graves' disease were made by American Thyroid Association guidelines. This clonotype has ten or more counts. CDR3 regions were amplified by Arm-PCR using iRepertoire HTBI primers to build TCR beta libraries. TCRdb used MiXCR to reprocess the multiplex PCR reads, holding one entry per CDR3 protein. The table lists about 540,000 distinct CDR3 sequences, roughly 13% of them singletons. CDR1 MNHNS and CDR2 SASEGT come from the germline V gene. V was cut by 5 bases and J by 0 bases, with 22 bases left in between. The CDR3 is 18 residues long. The same sample was also studied in work on T cells in Graves' hyperthyroidism and ophthalmopathy. As that study records: Pregnant or lactating patients were excluded, as were those with uncontrolled infection or other autoimmune disease. In the first-round RT-PCR of the TCR CDR3, the HTBI primer set was used.

This receptor was obtained from a man younger than 40 with Graves disease. This rearrangement joins TRBV6-1 to TRBJ1-1, with a possible D match to TRBD1 (5 bases). The input for sequencing was peripheral blood mononuclear cells (PBMCs), taken at new diagnosis, from a patient treated with antithyroid drugs. DNA of the CDR3: TGTGCCAGCAGTCCACTGACAGCTGGAGGACTTATGAACACTGAAGCTTTCTTT. Amino acid sequence: CASSPLTAGGLMNTEAFF.